These 3 T cell receptor beta chains share one sample of origin, sequenced in a study of PD-1 blockade in mismatch repair-deficient tumors. The method was immunoSEQ multiplex PCR; TCRdb's version includes in-frame clones alone and lacks a portion of them. The table records approximately 120,000 clones, around 86% of them present only once. Sequencing used peripheral blood, obtained 44 weeks after starting pembrolizumab. The receptors derive from an adult with mismatch repair-deficient cancer.

This clone has just one count. The chain has TRBV19 and TRBJ1-2; D perhaps matches TRBD1 (5 bases). Germline CDR1 is LNHDA and CDR2 is SQIVND (reference sequence). Trimming shortened V by 3 bases and J by 2 bases, and 7 bases separated the two germline ends. This CDR3 has 13 amino acids. The CDR3 DNA follows: TGTGCCAGTAGTATCAAGGGGAACTATGGCTACACCTTC. Translating gives CASSIKGNYGYTF.

The chain joins TRBV6-4 to TRBJ2-6, with 8 nucleotides matching TRBD1. From germline, CDR1 is MRHNA and CDR2 SNTAGT. This CDR3 has 16 residues. After removal of 7 bases from V and 0 bases from J, the junction contained 5 bases not matched to a gene. In DNA form, the CDR3 reads TGTGCCAGCAAGGACAGGGCAAGCTCTGGGGCCAACGTCCTGACTTTC. Translated, it gives CASKDRASSGANVLTF.

The V gene is TRBV5-1, the J gene TRBJ1-1; D is uncertain. This CDR3 has 13 amino acids. Between the trimmed V and J ends, which lost 2 bases and 0 bases, there was a span of 5 bases. The germline V gene encodes CDR1 SGHRS and CDR2 YFSETQ. CDR3 residues: CASSFKLNTEAFF. The CDR3 DNA is TGCGCCAGCAGCTTTAAGCTGAACACTGAAGCTTTCTTT. The entire variable domain, with the rest obtained from reference TRBV5-1 and TRBJ1-1, is as follows: KAGVTQTPRYLIKTRGQQVTLSCSPISGHRSVSWYQQTPGQGLQFLFEYFSETQRNKGNFPGRFSGRQFSNSRSEMNVSTLELGDSALYLCASSFKLNTEAFFGQGTRLTVV.